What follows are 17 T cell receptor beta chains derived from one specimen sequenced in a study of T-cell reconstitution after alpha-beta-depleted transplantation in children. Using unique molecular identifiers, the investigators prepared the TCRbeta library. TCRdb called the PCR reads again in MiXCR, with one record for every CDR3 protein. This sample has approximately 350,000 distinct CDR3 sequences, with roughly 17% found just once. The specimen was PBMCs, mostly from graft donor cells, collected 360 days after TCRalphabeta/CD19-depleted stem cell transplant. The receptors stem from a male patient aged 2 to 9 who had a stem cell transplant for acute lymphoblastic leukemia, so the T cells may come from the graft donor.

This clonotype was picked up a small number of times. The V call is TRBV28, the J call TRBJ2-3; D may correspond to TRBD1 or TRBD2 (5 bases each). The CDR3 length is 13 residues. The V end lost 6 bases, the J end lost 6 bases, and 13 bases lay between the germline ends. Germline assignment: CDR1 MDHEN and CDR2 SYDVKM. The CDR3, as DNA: TGTGCCAGCAGCCAGGGAGTCGACGATACGCAGTATTTT. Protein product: CASSQGVDDTQYF.

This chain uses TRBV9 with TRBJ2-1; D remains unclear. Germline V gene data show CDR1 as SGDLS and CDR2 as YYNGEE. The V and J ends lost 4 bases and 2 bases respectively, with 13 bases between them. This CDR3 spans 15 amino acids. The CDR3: CASSISGTAYNEQFF. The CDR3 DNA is TGTGCCAGCAGCATCTCAGGAACAGCCTACAATGAGCAGTTCTTC. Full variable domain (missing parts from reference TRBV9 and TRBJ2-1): DSGVTQTPKHLITATGQRVTLRCSPRSGDLSVYWYQQSLDQGLQFLIQYYNGEERAKGNILERFSAQQFPDLHSELNLSSLELGDSALYFCASSISGTAYNEQFFGPGTRLTVL.

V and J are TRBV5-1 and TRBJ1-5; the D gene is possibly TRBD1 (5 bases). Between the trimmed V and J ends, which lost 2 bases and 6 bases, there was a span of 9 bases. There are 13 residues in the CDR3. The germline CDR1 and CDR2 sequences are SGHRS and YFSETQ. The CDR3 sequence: CASSLSGFQPQHF. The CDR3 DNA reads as TGCGCCAGCAGCTTATCAGGGTTTCAGCCCCAGCATTTT.

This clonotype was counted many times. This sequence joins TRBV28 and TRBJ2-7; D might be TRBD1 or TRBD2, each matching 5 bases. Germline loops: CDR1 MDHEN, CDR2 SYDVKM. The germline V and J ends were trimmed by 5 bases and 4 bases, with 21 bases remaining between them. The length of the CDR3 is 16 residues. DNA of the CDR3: TGTGCCAGCAGTCCCCTTGGGGGAGTTCAGGCTTACGAGCAGTACTTC. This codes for CASSPLGGVQAYEQYF.

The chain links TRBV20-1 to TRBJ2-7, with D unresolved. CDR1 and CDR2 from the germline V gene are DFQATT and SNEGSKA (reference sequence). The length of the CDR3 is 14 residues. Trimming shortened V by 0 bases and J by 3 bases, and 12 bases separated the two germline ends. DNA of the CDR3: TGCAGTGCTAGAGATCCGAGGCAGATCTACGAGCAGTACTTC. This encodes CSARDPRQIYEQYF.

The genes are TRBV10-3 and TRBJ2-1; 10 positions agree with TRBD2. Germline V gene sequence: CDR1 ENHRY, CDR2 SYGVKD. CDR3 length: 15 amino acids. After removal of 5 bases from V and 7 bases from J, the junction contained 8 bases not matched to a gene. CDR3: CAISSIAGGRNEQFF. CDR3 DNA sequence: TGTGCCATCAGTAGCATAGCGGGAGGTAGAAATGAGCAGTTCTTC.

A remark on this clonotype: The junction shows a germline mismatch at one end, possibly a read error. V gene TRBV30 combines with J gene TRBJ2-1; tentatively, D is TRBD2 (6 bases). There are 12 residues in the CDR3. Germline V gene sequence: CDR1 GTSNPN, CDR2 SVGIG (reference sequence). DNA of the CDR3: TGTGCCTGGAGGGGACTTGGGATGGAGTGGGTCTTC. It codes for CAWRGLGMEWVF.

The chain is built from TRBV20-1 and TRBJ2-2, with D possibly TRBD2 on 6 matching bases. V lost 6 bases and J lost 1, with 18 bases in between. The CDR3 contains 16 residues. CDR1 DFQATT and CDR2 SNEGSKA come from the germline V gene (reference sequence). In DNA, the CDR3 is TGCAGTGCCAGACCCGCGGGACGGCGGAACACCGGGGAGCTGTTTTTT. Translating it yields CSARPAGRRNTGELFF.

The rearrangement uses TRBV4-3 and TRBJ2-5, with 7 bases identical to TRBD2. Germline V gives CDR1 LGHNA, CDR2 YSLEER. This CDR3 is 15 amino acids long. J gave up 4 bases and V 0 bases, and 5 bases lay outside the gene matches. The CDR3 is CASSQDPLARETQYF. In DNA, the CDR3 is TGCGCCAGCAGCCAAGATCCACTAGCGAGAGAGACCCAGTACTTC.

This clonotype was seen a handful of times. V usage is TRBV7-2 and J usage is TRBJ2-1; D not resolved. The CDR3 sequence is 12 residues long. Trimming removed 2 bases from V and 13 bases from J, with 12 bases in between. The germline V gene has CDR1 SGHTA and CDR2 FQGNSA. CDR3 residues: CASSLTATVQFF. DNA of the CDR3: TGTGCCAGCAGCTTAACGGCCACCGTTCAGTTCTTC.

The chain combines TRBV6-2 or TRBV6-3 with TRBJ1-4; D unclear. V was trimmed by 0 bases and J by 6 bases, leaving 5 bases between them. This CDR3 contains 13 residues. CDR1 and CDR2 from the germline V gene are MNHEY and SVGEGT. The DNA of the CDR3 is TGTGCCAGCAGTTACTCGAGTGATGAAAAACTGTTTTTT. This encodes CASSYSSDEKLFF.

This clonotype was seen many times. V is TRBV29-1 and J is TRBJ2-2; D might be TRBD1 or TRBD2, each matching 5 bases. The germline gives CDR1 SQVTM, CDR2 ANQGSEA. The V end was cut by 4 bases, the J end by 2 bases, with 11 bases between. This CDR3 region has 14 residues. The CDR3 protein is CSVVGTSNTGELFF. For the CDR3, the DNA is TGCAGCGTTGTTGGGACCAGCAACACCGGGGAGCTGTTTTTT.

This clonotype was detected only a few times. The CDR3 reads CASSQEEGQETQYF. Written as DNA, the CDR3 is TGTGCCAGCAGCCAAGAGGAGGGCCAAGAGACCCAGTACTTC. The rearrangement links TRBV3-1 to TRBJ2-5, with D perhaps TRBD2 (6 bases). Germline V gene data show CDR1 as LGHDT and CDR2 as YNNKEL (reference sequence). V dropped 0 bases and J dropped 1 base, with 6 bases sitting between them. The CDR3 length is 14 residues.

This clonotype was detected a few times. The CDR3 DNA follows: TGTGCCAGCAGCTTATCCTGGGACAGGGGGCGAAGCACTGAAGCTTTCTTT. Translated, it gives CASSLSWDRGRSTEAFF. The chain recombines TRBV7-2 with TRBJ1-1; 12 bases align to TRBD1. The CDR3 is made up of 17 amino acids. V shed 2 bases and J 4 bases; nucleotides not matched to a gene: 8. Germline V gene lookup returns CDR1 SGHTA and CDR2 FQGNSA.

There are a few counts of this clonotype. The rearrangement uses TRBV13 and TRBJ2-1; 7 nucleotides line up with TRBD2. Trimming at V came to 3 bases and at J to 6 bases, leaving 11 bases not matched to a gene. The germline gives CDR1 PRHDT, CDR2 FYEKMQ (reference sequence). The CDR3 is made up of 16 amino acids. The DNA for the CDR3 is TGTGCCAGCAGCTTTAGATTCCCCCGGACTAGCAATGAGCAGTTCTTC. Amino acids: CASSFRFPRTSNEQFF.

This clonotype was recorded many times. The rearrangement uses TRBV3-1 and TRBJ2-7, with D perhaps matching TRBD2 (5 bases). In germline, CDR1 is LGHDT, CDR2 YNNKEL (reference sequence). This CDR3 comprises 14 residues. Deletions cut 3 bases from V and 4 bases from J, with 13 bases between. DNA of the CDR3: TGTGCCAGCAGCCACTGGAGACGGGGATACGAGCAGTACTTC. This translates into CASSHWRRGYEQYF.

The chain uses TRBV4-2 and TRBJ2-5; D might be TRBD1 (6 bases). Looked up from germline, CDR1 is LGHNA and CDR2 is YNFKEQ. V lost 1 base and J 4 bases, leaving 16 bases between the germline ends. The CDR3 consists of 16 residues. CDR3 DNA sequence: TGTGCCAGCAGCCAAGGACAGGACTCCTCTAGAGAGACCCAGTACTTC. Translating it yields CASSQGQDSSRETQYF.